Here is one T cell receptor (beta chain) with its context. Its antigen is not identified. After autologous stem cell transplantation all patients relapsed, and prior brentuximab vedotin exposure differed between cohorts. Trimming stripped 0 bases from V and 0 bases from J, with 15 bases between. There are 19 residues in the CDR3. Germline CDR1 reads LGHNA; CDR2 reads YSLEER. This sample is part of a study of PD-1 blockade in classical Hodgkin lymphoma. General observations from the study: Complete responders possessed baseline diversity comparable to newly diagnosed patients.

Libraries were prepared by immunoSEQ multiplex PCR; TCRdb keeps only in-frame clonotypes and omits some of them. The sample carries tens of thousands of clones, around 64% recorded once. The TCR sequence derives from a human donor with classical Hodgkin lymphoma. Sample: peripheral blood mononuclear cells (PBMCs), taken at baseline. The J gene is TRBJ2-6, the V gene TRBV4-3; D might be TRBD1 (6 bases). CDR3 in amino acids: CASSQDWGRFPSGANVLTF. The CDR3 nucleotides are TGCGCCAGCAGCCAAGATTGGGGGCGGTTCCCCTCTGGGGCCAACGTCCTGACTTTC.